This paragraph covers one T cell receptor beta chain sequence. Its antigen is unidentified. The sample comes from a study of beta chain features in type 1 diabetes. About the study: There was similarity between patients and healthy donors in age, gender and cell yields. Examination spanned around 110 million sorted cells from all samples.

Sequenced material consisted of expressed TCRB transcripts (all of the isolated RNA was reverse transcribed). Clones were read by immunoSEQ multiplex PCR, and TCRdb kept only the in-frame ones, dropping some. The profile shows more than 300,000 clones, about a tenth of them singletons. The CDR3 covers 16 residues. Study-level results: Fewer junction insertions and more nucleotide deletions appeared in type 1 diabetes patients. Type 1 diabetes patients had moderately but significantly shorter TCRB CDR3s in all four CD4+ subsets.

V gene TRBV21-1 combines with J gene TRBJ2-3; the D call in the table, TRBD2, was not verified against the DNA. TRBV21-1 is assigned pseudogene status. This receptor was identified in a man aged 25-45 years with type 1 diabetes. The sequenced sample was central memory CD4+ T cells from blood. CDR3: CASSKVGSGGTDTQYF. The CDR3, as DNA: TGTGCCAGCAGCAAAGTAGGGAGCGGGGGCACAGATACGCAGTATTTT.